The 16 T cell receptor beta chains reported below all come from one sample, sequenced in a study of shared clonotypes between healthy human individuals. CD45RO-negative CD8 cells positively selected for CCR7 made up the naive population, which excluded terminally differentiated effector memory CD45RA+ cells. Sequencing used immunoSEQ multiplex PCR; TCRdb keeps in-frame clones, though not all of them. The sample has over 800,000 clones; over 90% are singletons. The sequenced sample was naive CD8+ T cells sorted from blood. These receptors all come from a man aged 25-45 years in good health.

The chain uses TRBV4-1 and TRBJ2-1; 8 nucleotides line up with TRBD2. The CDR3 is 18 residues long. CDR1 MGHRA and CDR2 YSYEKL come from the germline V gene. J lost 3 bases, V lost 3 bases, and 13 bases had no gene match. CDR3 coding DNA: TGCGCCAGCAGCCAGATGTACACGGCGGGAGGAAACTACAATGAGCAGTTCTTC. Protein: CASSQMYTAGGNYNEQFF.

The rearrangement links TRBV27 to TRBJ2-3; D unresolved. The CDR3 spans 14 residues. V was pared by 1 base and J by 4 bases, with 9 bases between. Germline CDR1 is MNHEY and CDR2 is SMNVEV (reference sequence). For the CDR3, the DNA is TGTGCCAGCAGTTTATTATCTGGTTCAGATACGCAGTATTTT. It specifies CASSLLSGSDTQYF.

The CDR3 bases are TGTGCCAGCAGCTTAGGGGGGAACTCGAATGGCTACACCTTC. Translation: CASSLGGNSNGYTF. The chain couples TRBV7-9 to TRBJ1-2, with D perhaps matching TRBD1 (5 bases). There are 14 residues in the CDR3. Deletions cut 1 base from V and 6 bases from J, with 12 bases between. The germline CDR1 and CDR2 sequences are SEHNR and FQNEAQ (reference sequence).

The rearrangement joins TRBV27 to TRBJ2-1; perhaps TRBD1 as D (6 bases). The V end was cut by 5 bases, the J end by 14 bases, with 16 bases between. Germline CDR1 MNHEY, CDR2 SMNVEV (reference sequence). The CDR3 runs to 12 residues. The CDR3 DNA reads TGTGCCAGCAGTCAGGACAGCGGACGTAAGTTCTTC. It codes for CASSQDSGRKFF.

The genes are TRBV7-9 and TRBJ2-7; TRBD2 matches 8 bases. V shed 5 bases, J shed 3 bases, and the junction held 3 bases outside the gene matches. Germline CDR1 is SEHNR and CDR2 is FQNEAQ (reference sequence). CDR3 length: 13 residues. CDR3 residues: CASSPREGYEQYF. As DNA, the CDR3 is TGTGCCAGCAGCCCACGGGAGGGCTACGAGCAGTACTTC.

This clone was detected a few times. The identical CDR3 is also encoded by other nucleotide sequences in the sample. The CDR3 is CASSVEASGIYEQYF. CDR3 in DNA: TGTGCCAGCAGCGTAGAGGCTAGCGGGATCTACGAGCAGTACTTC. J is TRBJ2-7 and V is TRBV9, with 9 bases matching TRBD2. This CDR3 spans 15 amino acids. The germline V gene has CDR1 SGDLS and CDR2 YYNGEE. The V and J ends lost 0 bases and 3 bases, in that order; junction bases with no gene match: 4.

A remark on this clone: Compared with germline, one end of the junction differs, possibly owing to a read error. The chain is built from TRBV11-2 and TRBJ1-4; 8 bases match TRBD1. The length of the CDR3 is 16 residues. Germline V gene data show CDR1 as SGHAT and CDR2 as FQNNGV. The CDR3 spells CASSLERQGTNEKLFF. The CDR3 DNA is TGTGCCAGCAGCCTAGAACGACAGGGGACTAATGAAAAACTGTTTTTT.

This rearrangement joins TRBV7-7 to TRBJ2-1; the match to TRBD2 covers 8 bases. Germline V gene data show CDR1 as SSHAT and CDR2 as FNYEAQ (reference sequence). The junction had 7 bases not matched to a gene; V was cut back by 1 base and J by 8 bases. The CDR3 is 15 residues long. The CDR3 protein is CASSLVAGPRDEQFF. The CDR3 DNA reads as TGTGCCAGCAGCTTAGTAGCGGGGCCGAGGGATGAGCAGTTCTTC.

The CDR3 DNA reads TGTGCCAGCAGTATTCGATATGGCTACACCTTC. Translated, it gives CASSIRYGYTF. The chain recombines TRBV28 with TRBJ1-2; D unresolved. The CDR3 has 11 amino acids. The germline V gene has CDR1 MDHEN and CDR2 SYDVKM. V lost 5 bases, J lost 5 bases, and 6 bases lay in between.

In this sample, this clone turned up once. V and J are TRBV4-2 and TRBJ2-3; 16 bases are shared with TRBD2. This CDR3 comprises 19 residues. Germline-derived CDR1 and CDR2 are LGHNA and YNFKEQ. V lost 1 base, J lost 6 bases, and 10 bases stayed unmatched. The CDR3 bases are TGTGCCAGCAGCCAAGGCGGGACTAGCGGGAGGGCCGATGTGGATACGCAGTATTTT. It codes for CASSQGGTSGRADVDTQYF.

Points on this clone: Other DNA sequences in the sample encode the same CDR3. The chain combines TRBV19 with TRBJ1-4; D is unresolved. V lost 1 base and J lost 0, with 6 bases in between. CDR3 size: 15 residues. Looked up from germline, CDR1 is LNHDA and CDR2 is SQIVND (reference sequence). CDR3 in amino acids: CASSIGAATNEKLFF. CDR3 DNA: TGTGCCAGTAGTATAGGGGCGGCAACTAATGAAAAACTGTTTTTT.

The rearrangement joins TRBV7-9 to TRBJ2-1; D unclear. Trimming cost V 4 bases and J 0 bases, with 13 bases left between them. The CDR3 totals 16 residues. Per germline, CDR1 SEHNR and CDR2 FQNEAQ (reference sequence). The CDR3 DNA reads TGTGCCAGCAGCTCGACCCTAAATAGCTCCTACAATGAGCAGTTCTTC. Translated: CASSSTLNSSYNEQFF.

Here the CDR3 DNA reads TGTGCCAGCAGTTTGGGACTCAACGGCGGAGATGAGCAGTTCTTC. Its translation: CASSLGLNGGDEQFF. The V and J genes are TRBV28 and TRBJ2-1; a possible D gene is TRBD2 (6 bases). Germline V gene data show CDR1 as MDHEN and CDR2 as SYDVKM. V lost 3 bases to trimming and J lost 8 bases, with 17 bases between them. The CDR3 sequence is 15 residues long.

This rearrangement joins TRBV6-1 to TRBJ2-5; 14 positions agree with TRBD2. Germline V gives CDR1 MNHNS, CDR2 SASEGT. V trimming: 6 bases; J trimming: 4 bases; junction bases outside the gene matches: 4. The CDR3 is 15 amino acids. CDR3 nucleotides: TGTGCCAGCAGGGAGGGACTAGCGGGAGTAGAGACCCAGTACTTC. Its translation: CASREGLAGVETQYF.

V gene TRBV10-3 combines with J gene TRBJ1-2; no firm D call. CDR3 size: 11 residues. V was clipped by 6 bases and J by 1 base, with 3 bases between them. Germline CDR1 ENHRY, CDR2 SYGVKD. CDR3 in amino acids: CAIRNNYGYTF. The CDR3 coding sequence is TGTGCCATCAGGAATAACTATGGCTACACCTTC.

This chain connects TRBV9 to TRBJ2-1; D is ambiguous. Trimming left V 1 base short and J 6 bases short, with 14 bases between. Per the germline V gene, CDR1 is SGDLS and CDR2 is YYNGEE. This CDR3 comprises 15 residues. This CDR3 is CASSVSAVARNEQFF. CDR3 coding DNA: TGTGCCAGCAGCGTAAGTGCTGTAGCCCGCAATGAGCAGTTCTTC.